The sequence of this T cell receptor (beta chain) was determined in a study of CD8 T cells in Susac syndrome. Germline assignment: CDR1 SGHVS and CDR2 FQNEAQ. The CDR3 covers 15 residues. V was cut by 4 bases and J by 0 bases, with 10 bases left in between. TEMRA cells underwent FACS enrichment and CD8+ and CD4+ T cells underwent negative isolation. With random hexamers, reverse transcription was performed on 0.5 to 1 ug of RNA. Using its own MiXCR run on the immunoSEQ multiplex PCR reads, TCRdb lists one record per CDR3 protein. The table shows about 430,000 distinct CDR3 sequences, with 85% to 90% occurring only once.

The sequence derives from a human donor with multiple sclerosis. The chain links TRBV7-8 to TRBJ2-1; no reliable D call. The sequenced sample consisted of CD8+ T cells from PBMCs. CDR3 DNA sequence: TGTGCCAGCAGCTCAAGATTCAGCTCCTACAATGAGCAGTTCTTC. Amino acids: CASSSRFSSYNEQFF.